This T cell receptor (beta chain) was retrieved from a study of CD8 T cells in ankylosing spondylitis. TCRdb called the 5' RACE reads again in MiXCR, with one record for every CDR3 protein. Of 350,000 or so distinct CDR3 sequences listed, roughly 10% are singletons. About this clonotype: This sequence may be a read error, since a much larger clone differs from it by one base.

With 4 bases removed from V and 8 bases from J, the gap between germline ends came to 9 bases. Per germline, CDR1 SGHRS and CDR2 YFSETQ. The CDR3 has 11 residues. J is TRBJ1-2 and V is TRBV5-1; TRBD1 might be the D (5 bases). The source of this sequence is a female donor with ankylosing spondylitis or in good health (not recorded which). Sequenced input: blood, either unsorted or a sorted T cell fraction (not recorded which). The CDR3 DNA reads TGCGCCAGCAGCGGGGCAGGCGGCTACACCTTC. As protein: CASSGAGGYTF.